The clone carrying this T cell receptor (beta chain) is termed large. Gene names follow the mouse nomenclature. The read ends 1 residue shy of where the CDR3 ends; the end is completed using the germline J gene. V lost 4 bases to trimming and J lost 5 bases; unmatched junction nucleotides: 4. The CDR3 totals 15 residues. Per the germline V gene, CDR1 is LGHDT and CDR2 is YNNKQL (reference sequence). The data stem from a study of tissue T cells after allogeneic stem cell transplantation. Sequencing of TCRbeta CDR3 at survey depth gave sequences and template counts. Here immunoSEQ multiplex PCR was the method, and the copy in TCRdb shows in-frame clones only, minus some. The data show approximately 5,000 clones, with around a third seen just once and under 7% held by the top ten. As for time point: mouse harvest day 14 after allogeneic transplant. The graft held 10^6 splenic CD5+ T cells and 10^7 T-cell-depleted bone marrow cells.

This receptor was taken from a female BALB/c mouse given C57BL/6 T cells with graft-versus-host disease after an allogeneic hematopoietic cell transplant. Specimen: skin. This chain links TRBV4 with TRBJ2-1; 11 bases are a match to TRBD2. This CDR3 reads CASSSGLGDDAEQFF. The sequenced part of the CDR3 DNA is TGTGCCAGCAGCTCGGGACTGGGGGATGATGCTGAGCAGTTC.